This T cell receptor (beta chain) was profiled in a study of cytomegalovirus exposure and HLA in healthy donors. Points on this clone: Its antigen is unidentified.

The CDR3 covers 13 residues. Germline CDR1 reads SGHKS; CDR2 reads YYEKEE (reference sequence). The V end lost 1 base, the J end lost 7 bases, and 9 bases lay between the germline ends. Findings and caveats of the study: There were some V segments, including TRBV6-2 and TRBV6-3, excluded as indistinguishable.

The PCR contained 60 Vbeta and 13 Jbeta primers. Only in-frame clones appear in the TCRdb table, and some are missing; sequencing was by immunoSEQ multiplex PCR. The data show some 120,000 clones, 80% seen once. This TCR was sampled from a male donor in good health and CMV-seronegative. This rearrangement joins TRBV5-5 to TRBJ1-3, with a tentative D call TRBD1 (5 bases). Sequencing was carried out using PBMCs. CDR3 protein: CASSLSGENTIYF. The CDR3 region has the DNA TGTGCCAGCAGCTTGTCGGGGGAGAACACCATATATTTT.